Listed below are T cell receptor beta chains from one sample, sequenced in a study of glioma-infiltrating T cells after dendritic cell vaccination. Generated by immunoSEQ multiplex PCR, the TCRdb table keeps only in-frame clones and is missing some. In the table there are 55,000 to 75,000 clones, about four fifths of which are singletons. The source was blood, collected after dendritic cell vaccination. The receptors were gathered from a human donor with glioblastoma. CDR3s leave out the opening cysteine and the closing phenylalanine or tryptophan. Each record gives: D gene, J gene, V gene, CDR3 protein. A D gene is named only where the DNA matches it firmly.

TRBD2,TRBJ2-1,TRBV7-7,ASSPGLAGVRQYNEQF
-,TRBJ2-1,TRBV18,ASSPPNRVIDEQF
-,TRBJ1-1,TRBV5-6,ASSLVGWGGPNTEAF
TRBD2,TRBJ2-1,TRBV7-2,ASSLVAGANEQF
-,TRBJ2-1,TRBV4-1,ASSPRQSSYNEQF
TRBD2,TRBJ2-3,TRBV5-6,ASSWGLAGDTQY
TRBD2,TRBJ2-3,TRBV6-1,ASSEGGGGSTDTQY
-,TRBJ2-1,TRBV7-2,ASSWVGSYNEQF
-,TRBJ1-4,TRBV27,ASSFGGQEKLF
TRBD1,TRBJ2-1,TRBV5-4,ASSTVDRYNEQF
TRBD2,TRBJ2-4,TRBV4-3,ASSQDIRRGIQY
TRBD1,TRBJ1-6,TRBV19,ATRDSFSYNSPLH
-,TRBJ1-2,TRBV5-1,ASSAAEPGPYGYT
TRBD1,TRBJ1-5,TRBV7-9,ASSRQGGQPQH
-,TRBJ2-2,TRBV11-2,ASSSLPGDSELF
-,TRBJ1-2,TRBV4-3,ASSQDSTEYSYGYT
TRBD1,TRBJ2-7,TRBV5-4,ASSYPTGVGEQY
-,TRBJ1-1,TRBV4-3,ASSPRQAFNTEAF
TRBD2,TRBJ2-3,TRBV7-3,ASSLRTPSTSGGSNTQY
-,TRBJ2-1,TRBV11-1,ASSRLDQTEQF
-,TRBJ2-1,TRBV4-1,ASSQGFLRESSYNEQF
-,TRBJ1-2,TRBV7-8,ASSLGTNYGYT
-,TRBJ1-2,TRBV2,ASSDRGEGYGYT
TRBD1,TRBJ1-4,TRBV19,ASSFRTGEEVKLF
TRBD1,TRBJ2-7,TRBV7-8,ASSRNRGSEQY
-,TRBJ2-7,TRBV19,ASSMQGGIDEQY
TRBD2,TRBJ2-1,TRBV5-1,ATGAGGPYNEQF
TRBD1,TRBJ1-6,TRBV30,ATRGDRGSNSPLH
-,TRBJ2-5,TRBV9,ASSADLLETQY
TRBD2,TRBJ2-7,TRBV4-1,ASSQDISGGQHYEQY
TRBD1,TRBJ2-2,TRBV4-3,ASSHRWTGDGGELF
-,TRBJ2-3,TRBV5-1,ASTLDTQSTDTQY
-,TRBJ2-7,TRBV30,AWSVSGGTRGYEQY
TRBD2,TRBJ2-3,TRBV2,ASKRGPSTDTQY
-,TRBJ1-2,TRBV30,ALSPNYGYT
TRBD1,TRBJ1-6,TRBV5-4,ASSQQGAISPLH
TRBD2,TRBJ2-2,TRBV12-5,ASGLRASGGGGNTGELF
-,TRBJ2-7,TRBV2,ASSEFGGRSQTEGHEQY
-,TRBJ1-5,TRBV10-1,ASKQIPNQPQH
-,TRBJ1-6,TRBV27,ASSAETRSPLH
TRBD1,TRBJ1-1,TRBV30,AWRLTGVGGEAF
-,TRBJ2-2,TRBV28,ASSLRGRANTGELF
TRBD1,TRBJ1-5,TRBV27,ASSKYTGGAYQPQH
-,TRBJ2-2,TRBV19,ASSKNRAATGELF
-,TRBJ2-5,TRBV5-1,ANHSEALQETQY
TRBD2,TRBJ2-5,TRBV5-1,ASSFSSGGPGETQY
-,TRBJ2-7,TRBV6-1,ASSATGRLYEQY
TRBD1,TRBJ2-7,TRBV27,ASSLGGQGVYEQY
-,TRBJ2-1,TRBV19,ASSIASQEPYNEQF
-,TRBJ1-2,TRBV19,ASSQGRGPYGYT
TRBD1,TRBJ2-7,TRBV5-4,ASSSGTGVYEQY
-,TRBJ1-6,TRBV11-1,ASRSGEGVRNSPLH
-,TRBJ2-7,TRBV19,ASSMLAGYEQY